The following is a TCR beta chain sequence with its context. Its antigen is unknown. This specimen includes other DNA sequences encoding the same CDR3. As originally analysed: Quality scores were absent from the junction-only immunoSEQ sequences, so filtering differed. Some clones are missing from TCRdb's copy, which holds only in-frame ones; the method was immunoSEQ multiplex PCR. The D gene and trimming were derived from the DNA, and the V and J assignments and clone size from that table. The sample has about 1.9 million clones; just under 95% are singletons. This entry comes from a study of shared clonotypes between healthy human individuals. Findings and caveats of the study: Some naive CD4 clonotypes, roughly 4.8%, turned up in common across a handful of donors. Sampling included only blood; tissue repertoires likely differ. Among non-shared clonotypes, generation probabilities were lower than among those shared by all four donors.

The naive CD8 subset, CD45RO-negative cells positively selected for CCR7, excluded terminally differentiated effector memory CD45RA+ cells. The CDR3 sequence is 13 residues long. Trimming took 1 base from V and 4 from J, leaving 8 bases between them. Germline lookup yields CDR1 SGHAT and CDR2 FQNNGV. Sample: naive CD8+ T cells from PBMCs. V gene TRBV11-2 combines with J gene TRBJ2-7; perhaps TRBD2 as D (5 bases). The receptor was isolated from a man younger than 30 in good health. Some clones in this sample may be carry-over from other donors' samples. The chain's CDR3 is CASSLVRGYEQYF. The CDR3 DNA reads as TGTGCCAGCAGCTTAGTACGGGGTTACGAGCAGTACTTC. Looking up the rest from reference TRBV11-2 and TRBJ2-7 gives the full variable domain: EAGVAQSPRYKIIEKRQSVAFWCNPISGHATLYWYQQILGQGPKLLIQFQNNGVVDDSQLPKDRFSAERLKGVDSTLKIQPAKLEDSAVYLCASSLVRGYEQYFGPGTRLTVT.